A single sample gave rise to the 29 T cell receptor beta chains below, sequenced in a study of blood T cell repertoires in COVID-19. TCRdb keeps only in-frame clones here, not all; method: immunoSEQ multiplex PCR. In the table there are over 250,000 clones, 88% of which are singletons. Sample: PBMCs or T cells enriched from blood (not recorded which). All receptors derive from a woman aged 45-60 years who had recovered from COVID-19.

This clone has just one count. The chain combines TRBV7-6 with TRBJ2-1; the D is unclear. Germline CDR1 SGHVS, CDR2 FNYEAQ. The V gene lost 1 base and the J gene lost 0 bases, with 7 bases spanning the gap. The length of the CDR3 is 15 residues. The CDR3 region is CASSLGTRSYNEQFF. Here the CDR3 DNA reads TGTGCCAGCAGCTTAGGAACTCGCTCCTACAATGAGCAGTTCTTC.

This clone was recorded a few times. The rearrangement uses TRBV7-2 and TRBJ1-2; TRBD1 agrees at 8 bases. The CDR3 has 15 amino acids. V shed 4 bases, J shed 8 bases, and the junction held 12 bases outside the gene matches. Per germline, CDR1 SGHTA and CDR2 FQGNSA. As DNA, the CDR3 is TGTGCCAGCAGCTCTGTTCCAGGGGGCGCCGAGGGCTACACCTTC. Protein product: CASSSVPGGAEGYTF.

V usage is TRBV15 and J usage is TRBJ2-1; 7 bases map to TRBD2. Trimming cost V 0 bases and J 14 bases; bases outside gene matches: 13. Germline V gives CDR1 LNHNV, CDR2 YYDKDF (reference sequence). This CDR3 contains 15 residues. CDR3 loop: CATSRDGGSGSLKFF. CDR3 in DNA: TGTGCCACCAGCAGAGATGGGGGTAGCGGGTCCCTAAAGTTCTTC.

The rearrangement uses TRBV28 and TRBJ1-2; the match to TRBD1 covers 9 bases. The length of the CDR3 is 15 residues. The ends lost 6 bases at V and 2 bases at J; junction bases unmatched: 7. Germline V gene lookup returns CDR1 MDHEN and CDR2 SYDVKM. The CDR3 sequence: CASRKIGQGNYGYTF. The CDR3 DNA is TGTGCCAGCAGAAAAATTGGACAGGGGAACTATGGCTACACCTTC.

The genes are TRBV5-4 and TRBJ2-5; 10 nucleotides line up with TRBD1. Unmatched junction bases numbered 3, after V lost 4 bases and J lost 3 bases. This CDR3 comprises 14 residues. In germline, CDR1 is SGHNT, CDR2 YYREEE (reference sequence). This chain's CDR3 is CASSRGTGEETQYF. CDR3 nucleotide sequence: TGTGCCAGCAGCCGGGGGACAGGGGAAGAGACCCAGTACTTC.

The CDR3 DNA reads as TGTGCCAGCCGGGGGAGCAATCAGCCCCAGCATTTT. Translation gives CASRGSNQPQHF. The rearrangement joins TRBV12-3 or TRBV12-4 to TRBJ1-5; tentatively, D is TRBD1 (5 bases). Trimming cost V 8 bases and J 1 base, with 6 bases left between them. This CDR3 comprises 12 residues.

The chain couples TRBV28 to TRBJ1-6; D is uncertain. Trimming took off 2 bases at V and 9 bases at J, with 2 bases between the two ends. This CDR3 contains 11 residues. CDR1 is MDHEN and CDR2 is SYDVKM in the germline V gene. The chain's CDR3 is CASSLLSPLHF. DNA for the CDR3: TGTGCCAGCAGTTTACTTTCACCCCTCCACTTT.

About this clone: Additional DNA sequences in this sample encode the identical CDR3. This chain connects TRBV27 to TRBJ2-3, with 7 positions matching TRBD1. Looked up from germline, CDR1 is MNHEY and CDR2 is SMNVEV (reference sequence). This CDR3 has 14 residues. Unmatched junction bases numbered 2, after V lost 3 bases and J lost 2 bases. The CDR3 nucleotides read TGTGCCAGCAGTTTGGGACAGAACACAGATACGCAGTATTTT. Translating it yields CASSLGQNTDTQYF.

The chain uses TRBV6-1 and TRBJ1-2; D possibly corresponds to TRBD1 (5 bases). CDR3 length: 14 amino acids. Germline V CDR1 and CDR2: MNHNS, SASEGT. The V end was cut by 2 bases, the J end by 1 base, with 8 bases between. The CDR3 protein is CASSEQGLNYGYTF. DNA of the CDR3: TGTGCCAGCAGTGAACAGGGACTTAACTATGGCTACACCTTC.

The chain recombines TRBV7-2 with TRBJ1-6; TRBD1 is a possible D gene (6 bases). This CDR3 is built from 16 residues. Germline V gene data show CDR1 as SGHTA and CDR2 as FQGNSA. Trimming cost V 1 base and J 6 bases, with 13 bases left between them. In DNA, the CDR3 is TGTGCCAGCAGCTTAGGTTCTGGGGGCCGTAATTCACCCCTCCACTTT. Its translation is CASSLGSGGRNSPLHF.

This chain connects TRBV5-1 to TRBJ1-1, with a tentative D call TRBD1 (5 bases). This CDR3 region has 14 residues. CDR1 is SGHRS, CDR2 YFSETQ, per germline. Trimming took 0 bases from V and 4 from J, leaving 10 bases between them. The CDR3 spells CASSLDGQATEAFF. CDR3 DNA sequence: TGCGCCAGCAGCTTGGACGGACAAGCCACTGAAGCTTTCTTT.

This sequence joins TRBV20-1 and TRBJ1-6; TRBD1 aligns across 8 bases. The CDR3 consists of 14 residues. CDR1 DFQATT and CDR2 SNEGSKA come from the germline V gene (reference sequence). The ends lost 3 bases at V and 7 bases at J; junction bases unmatched: 5. CDR3 region: CSASRQGLNSPLHF. CDR3 sequence (DNA): TGCAGTGCTAGTCGACAGGGGTTGAATTCACCCCTCCACTTT.

This chain connects TRBV5-5 to TRBJ2-7, with D possibly TRBD2 on 5 matching bases. V was cut by 2 bases and J by 2 bases, with 23 bases left in between. The CDR3 loop spans 18 amino acids. Germline CDR1 is SGHKS and CDR2 is YYEKEE (reference sequence). The CDR3 sequence: CASSLEGPNPTWAYEQYF. Here the CDR3 DNA reads TGTGCCAGCAGCTTAGAGGGTCCAAACCCTACCTGGGCCTACGAGCAGTACTTC.

The chain couples TRBV7-4 to TRBJ2-3; D is ambiguous. The germline CDR1 and CDR2 sequences are SGHVT and SQSDAQ. The V end was cut by 5 bases, the J end by 6 bases, with 6 bases between. CDR3 size: 11 residues. The CDR3: CASSLQDTQYF. The CDR3 nucleotides read TGTGCCAGCAGCCTGCAGGATACGCAGTATTTT.

The J gene is TRBJ2-1, the V gene TRBV10-1; D might be TRBD2 (6 bases). V was pared by 5 bases and J by 6 bases, with 26 bases between. From germline, CDR1 is WNHNN and CDR2 SYGVQD (reference sequence). CDR3 length equals 18 residues. The CDR3: CASSKHPRGGTPGNEQFF. CDR3 coding DNA: TGCGCCAGCAGTAAACACCCACGCGGCGGGACCCCTGGCAATGAGCAGTTCTTC.

The chain links TRBV7-2 to TRBJ1-5, with a possible D match to TRBD1 (6 bases). The germline gives CDR1 SGHTA, CDR2 FQGNSA. This CDR3 is 14 amino acids long. V was pared by 2 bases and J by 4 bases, with 9 bases between. The CDR3 sequence is CASSLRDTNQPQHF. As DNA, the CDR3 is TGTGCCAGCAGCTTAAGGGACACAAATCAGCCCCAGCATTTT.

About this clone itself: Mismatch with germline at one junction end may stem from a read error. The chain carries TRBV24-1 and TRBJ2-3; 9 nucleotides align to TRBD2. The CDR3 spans 15 residues. CDR1 KGHDR and CDR2 SFDVKD come from the germline V gene. The CDR3 is CATGGGGTSRDTQYF. In nucleotides, the CDR3 is TGTGCCACCGGAGGGGGCGGGACTAGCAGAGATACGCAGTATTTT.

This chain uses TRBV5-4 with TRBJ1-2, with TRBD1 as a possible D gene (5 bases). The CDR3 contains 14 residues. CDR1 and CDR2 (germline): SGHNT, YYREEE (reference sequence). The germline V and J ends were trimmed by 4 bases and 1 base, with 11 bases remaining between them. The CDR3 region is CASSKWGGNYGYTF. The CDR3 nucleotides are TGTGCCAGCAGCAAATGGGGGGGTAACTATGGCTACACCTTC.

V gene TRBV6-5 combines with J gene TRBJ1-1; a weak D match, TRBD1 (6 bases). Trimming took 7 bases from V and 4 from J, leaving 13 bases between them. Germline CDR1 and CDR2: MNHEY and SVGAGI. The CDR3 runs 13 residues. DNA of the CDR3: TGTGCCAGCAACCCAACAGGGTTCACTGAAGCTTTCTTT. Translated, it gives CASNPTGFTEAFF.

The chain couples TRBV28 to TRBJ2-7; the D gene is possibly TRBD2 (5 bases). Trimming removed 5 bases at V and 1 base at J, with 12 bases between. From germline, CDR1 is MDHEN and CDR2 SYDVKM. The CDR3 consists of 14 residues. CDR3 sequence reads: CASSRTAGSYEQYF. The CDR3 bases are TGTGCCAGCAGTCGGACTGCCGGTTCCTACGAGCAGTACTTC.

This clone is a singleton in its sample. The rearrangement links TRBV10-2 to TRBJ2-1, with 7 bases lining up with TRBD2. Germline V gives CDR1 WSHSY, CDR2 SAAADI. This CDR3 is built from 14 residues. J lost 10 bases, V lost 6 bases, and 12 bases had no gene match. The CDR3 nucleotides read TGCGCCAGCAGCGAAAAGCGGGGCGGGGAGGAGCAGTTCTTC. Residues: CASSEKRGGEEQFF.

This rearrangement joins TRBV6-1 to TRBJ1-5; D remains ambiguous. Germline V gives CDR1 MNHNS, CDR2 SASEGT. Trimming cost V 1 base and J 0 bases, with 10 bases left between them. The CDR3 covers 16 residues. This chain's CDR3 is CASSEETTYSNQPQHF. For the CDR3, the DNA is TGTGCCAGCAGTGAAGAGACAACTTATAGCAATCAGCCCCAGCATTTT.

V usage is TRBV7-2 and J usage is TRBJ2-5; weak D call: TRBD2 (5 bases). The CDR3 is 12 residues long. Germline lookup yields CDR1 SGHTA and CDR2 FQGNSA. V was clipped by 3 bases and J by 9 bases, with 11 bases between them. The CDR3 DNA reads as TGTGCCAGCAGCTTGGACTCCGGGTCCCAGTACTTC. Protein product: CASSLDSGSQYF.

This chain connects TRBV5-1 to TRBJ2-7, with D possibly matching TRBD2 (5 bases). V was clipped by 3 bases and J by 0 bases, with 7 bases between them. There are 13 residues in the CDR3. Germline lookup yields CDR1 SGHRS and CDR2 YFSETQ. The CDR3 DNA follows: TGCGCCAGCAGCTGGGAGCTCTCCTACGAGCAGTACTTC. Protein: CASSWELSYEQYF.

In DNA form, the CDR3 reads TGTGCCATCAGTGAGAACGGGGGAGAGCAGTACTTC. Translation: CAISENGGEQYF. The rearrangement links TRBV10-3 to TRBJ2-7, with D maybe TRBD2 (6 bases). Trimming pared 2 bases from V and 7 bases from J, leaving 9 bases between. Looked up from germline, CDR1 is ENHRY and CDR2 is SYGVKD. The CDR3 runs to 12 residues.

The chain uses TRBV13 and TRBJ1-2; possible D gene TRBD1, 6 bases. V was shortened by 3 bases and J by 3 bases, with 14 bases between the two germline ends. In germline, CDR1 is PRHDT, CDR2 FYEKMQ (reference sequence). This CDR3 spans 15 amino acids. The CDR3 here is CASSFTGFDDYGYTF. The DNA of the CDR3 is TGTGCCAGCAGCTTCACAGGGTTCGATGACTATGGCTACACCTTC.

The chain has TRBV18 and TRBJ1-2, with a weak D call TRBD1 (5 bases). The CDR3 sequence is 14 residues long. The V end was cut by 3 bases, the J end by 2 bases, with 10 bases between. Germline-derived CDR1 and CDR2 are KGHSH and LQKENI. The DNA for the CDR3 is TGTGCCAGCTCACCTGTTGGACAAAACTATGGCTACACCTTC. Its protein product is CASSPVGQNYGYTF.

This sequence joins TRBV7-6 and TRBJ2-2, with 8 bases that match TRBD2. The CDR3 is 15 amino acids. V lost 0 bases and J lost 6; bases outside the gene matches: 3. Germline assignment: CDR1 SGHVS and CDR2 FNYEAQ. The CDR3 DNA reads as TGTGCCAGCAGCTTAGCGCGGGGGGTCCCCGGGGAGCTGTTTTTT. Protein sequence: CASSLARGVPGELFF.

This sequence joins TRBV9 and TRBJ1-2, with 10 bases fitting TRBD1. The germline CDR1 and CDR2 sequences are SGDLS and YYNGEE. The V segment lost 9 bases and the J segment 3 bases; nucleotides outside the gene matches: 5. The CDR3 is 13 residues long. This CDR3 is CAISTGGYYGYTF. The CDR3 region has the DNA TGTGCCATCTCGACAGGGGGCTACTATGGCTACACCTTC. Using reference TRBV9 and TRBJ1-2 for the parts outside the CDR3, the full variable domain is DSGVTQTPKHLITATGQRVTLRCSPRSGDLSVYWYQQSLDQGLQFLIQYYNGEERAKGNILERFSAQQFPDLHSELNLSSLELGDSALYFCAISTGGYYGYTFGSGTRLTVV.